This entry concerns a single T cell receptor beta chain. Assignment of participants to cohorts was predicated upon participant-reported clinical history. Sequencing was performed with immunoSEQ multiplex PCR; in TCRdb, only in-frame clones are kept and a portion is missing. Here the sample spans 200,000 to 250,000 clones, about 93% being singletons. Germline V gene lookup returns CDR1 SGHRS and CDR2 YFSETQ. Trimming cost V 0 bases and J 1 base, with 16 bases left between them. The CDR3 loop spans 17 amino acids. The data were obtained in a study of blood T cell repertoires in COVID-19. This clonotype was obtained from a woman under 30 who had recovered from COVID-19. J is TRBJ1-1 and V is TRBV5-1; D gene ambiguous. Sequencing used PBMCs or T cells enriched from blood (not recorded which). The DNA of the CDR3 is TGCGCCAGCAGCTTGGCCGGGAGAAGTAGCTCGAACACTGAAGCTTTCTTT. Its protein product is CASSLAGRSSSNTEAFF.